These T cell receptor beta chains were read from a single sample in a study of CD8 T cells in ankylosing spondylitis. TCRdb used MiXCR to reprocess the 5' RACE reads, holding one entry per CDR3 protein. The data contain roughly 440,000 distinct CDR3 sequences, approximately 17% of them singletons. Source material: blood, either unsorted or a sorted T cell fraction (not recorded which). The receptors come from a male donor with ankylosing spondylitis. CDR3s include the opening cysteine and the closing phenylalanine or tryptophan.

V gene: TRBV19; CDR3 protein: CASSWTDIQETQYF
V gene: TRBV4-1; CDR3 protein: CASSRTRWEQFF
V gene: TRBV20-1; CDR3 protein: CSASTGSGNQPQHF
V gene: TRBV28; CDR3 protein: CASRPQGALEETQYF
V gene: TRBV20-1; CDR3 protein: CSLPGGASGGQNIQYF
V gene: TRBV3-1; CDR3 protein: CASTRRERPYEQYF
V gene: TRBV27; CDR3 protein: CASSSGQGARAFF
V gene: TRBV20-1; CDR3 protein: CSTSELSNTEAFF
V gene: TRBV7-2; CDR3 protein: CASSHRDLGTGELFF
V gene: TRBV28; CDR3 protein: CASSLFGGGVSEKLFF
V gene: TRBV6-2/TRBV6-3; CDR3 protein: CASSYSGTYGYTF